Shown below are 30 T cell receptor beta chains from a single sample sequenced in a study of PD-1 blockade in mismatch repair-deficient tumors. TCRdb keeps only in-frame clones here, not all; method: immunoSEQ multiplex PCR. The table has 40,000 to 60,000 clones, approximately 81% seen once. This specimen consisted of peripheral blood, obtained about 4.5 months after starting pembrolizumab. All receptors come from an adult with mismatch repair-deficient cancer.

The CDR3 bases are TGTGCCAGCAGCTCGTCCGGGGATGGGTTAGGTGGCTACACCTTC. This gives the protein CASSSSGDGLGGYTF. The chain couples TRBV7-9 to TRBJ1-2; D ambiguous. The V end was cut by 4 bases, the J end by 7 bases, with 19 bases between. CDR1 SEHNR and CDR2 FQNEAQ come from the germline V gene (reference sequence). The CDR3 is 15 residues long.

The chain has TRBV4-1 and TRBJ2-1, with D uncertain. V lost 4 bases and J lost 2, with 6 bases in between. The CDR3 extends over 13 amino acids. The germline V gene has CDR1 MGHRA and CDR2 YSYEKL. CDR3 protein: CASSPAPYNEQFF. CDR3 bases: TGCGCCAGCAGCCCAGCCCCCTACAATGAGCAGTTCTTC.

This clone was seen a single time. The chain couples TRBV9 to TRBJ2-5; D may correspond to TRBD1 or TRBD2 (7 bases each). The V end was cut by 4 bases, the J end by 3 bases, with 19 bases between. Germline values: CDR1 SGDLS, CDR2 YYNGEE. This CDR3 region has 16 residues. The chain's CDR3 is CASSRGLGGGKETQYF. Written as DNA, the CDR3 is TGTGCCAGCAGCAGGGGATTGGGAGGGGGCAAAGAGACCCAGTACTTC.

This clone was seen a few times. V and J are TRBV5-4 and TRBJ2-7; 13 positions agree with TRBD2. Germline V CDR1 and CDR2: SGHNT, YYREEE (reference sequence). The CDR3 covers 15 residues. Trimming cost V 4 bases and J 0 bases; bases outside gene matches: 1. CDR3 coding DNA: TGTGCCAGCAGCCGGACTAGCGGGAGCTCCTACGAGCAGTACTTC. Amino acids: CASSRTSGSSYEQYF.

V is TRBV4-1 and J is TRBJ2-5; a possible D gene is TRBD2 (5 bases). The germline CDR1 and CDR2 sequences are MGHRA and YSYEKL. Trimming pared 2 bases from V and 7 bases from J, leaving 20 bases between. The CDR3 sequence is 16 residues long. The CDR3 nucleotides are TGCGCCAGCAGCCAATTCTTAAGAGGGCCCGAGGGGACCCAGTACTTC. Its protein product is CASSQFLRGPEGTQYF.

This clone was seen only a few times. V and J are TRBV6-7 and TRBJ1-3; D not resolved. TRBV6-7 is labeled an ORF, and its function is uncertain. The CDR3 length is 15 residues. V dropped 2 bases and J dropped 0 bases, with 8 bases sitting between them. The CDR3 loop is CASSYGQFSGNTIYF. As DNA, the CDR3 is TGTGCCAGCAGTTACGGGCAGTTCTCTGGAAACACCATATATTTT.

V and J are TRBV4-1 and TRBJ1-4; 7 nucleotides line up with TRBD1. Trimming at V came to 2 bases and at J to 4 bases, leaving 10 bases not matched to a gene. Germline loops: CDR1 MGHRA, CDR2 YSYEKL. The CDR3 has 17 residues. CDR3 residues: CASSQPNTGTDNEKLFF. In nucleotides, the CDR3 is TGCGCCAGCAGCCAACCTAATACCGGGACAGATAATGAAAAACTGTTTTTT.

J is TRBJ2-1 and V is TRBV30; 9 nucleotides align to TRBD2. With 3 bases clipped from V and 3 bases from J, the junction kept 3 bases outside the gene matches. In germline, CDR1 is GTSNPN, CDR2 SVGIG (reference sequence). This CDR3 has 14 amino acids. The CDR3 loop is CAWRTSGHYNEQFF. The CDR3 bases are TGTGCCTGGAGGACTAGCGGACACTACAATGAGCAGTTCTTC.

V and J are TRBV5-1 and TRBJ2-7; 8 nucleotides agree with TRBD1. Germline CDR1 and CDR2: SGHRS and YFSETQ. V was clipped by 4 bases and J by 5 bases; unmatched bases: 8. The length of the CDR3 is 14 residues. The CDR3 nucleotides are TGCGCCAGCAGCCCGCCGGGACAGGACCACGAGCAGTACTTC. Translation gives CASSPPGQDHEQYF.

The rearrangement links TRBV6-6 to TRBJ2-2; D call uncertain. Deletions cut 0 bases from V and 5 bases from J, with 13 bases between. Germline assignment: CDR1 MNHNY and CDR2 SVGAGI (reference sequence). The CDR3 contains 16 residues. The CDR3 nucleotides are TGTGCCAGCAGTTACTCACCGGGCCCTAAAACCGGGGAGCTGTTTTTT. This encodes CASSYSPGPKTGELFF.

This clone was seen just once. The chain uses TRBV29-1 and TRBJ1-2; D is possibly TRBD1 (6 bases). CDR3 length: 12 residues. V lost 4 bases, J lost 4 bases, and 10 bases lay in between. Germline V lookup: CDR1 SQVTM, CDR2 ANQGSEA. The CDR3 protein is CSVVGGFYGYTF. The CDR3 region has the DNA TGCAGCGTTGTAGGGGGGTTCTATGGCTACACCTTC. Complete variable domain (other parts from reference TRBV29-1 and TRBJ1-2): SAVISQKPSRDICQRGTSLTIQCQVDSQVTMMFWYRQQPGQSLTLIATANQGSEATYESGFVIDKFPISRPNLTFSTLTVSNMSPEDSSIYLCSVVGGFYGYTFGSGTRLTVV.

This clone was seen once. This chain links TRBV5-4 with TRBJ1-4; D perhaps matches TRBD1 (5 bases). Germline lookup yields CDR1 SGHNT and CDR2 YYREEE (reference sequence). The CDR3 sequence is 14 residues long. The V and J ends lost 5 bases and 8 bases respectively, with 16 bases between them. Here the CDR3 DNA reads TGTGCCAGCAGGGCTTGGGGCGCAGGAGAAAAACTGTTTTTT. As protein: CASRAWGAGEKLFF.

The rearrangement joins TRBV2 to TRBJ2-6; D call uncertain. Trimming took 7 bases from V and 0 from J, leaving 13 bases between them. Per germline, CDR1 SNHLY and CDR2 FYNNEI. This CDR3 is built from 16 residues. The CDR3 DNA follows: TGTGCCAGCAAGCAAGGTCGGAACTCTGGGGCCAACGTCCTGACTTTC. Residues: CASKQGRNSGANVLTF.

The CDR3 sequence: CASSPGDTNYGYTF. The DNA of the CDR3 is TGTGCCAGCAGTCCCGGGGACACTAACTATGGCTACACCTTC. The J gene is TRBJ1-2, the V gene TRBV5-5; tentative D call: TRBD1 (6 bases). The CDR3 sequence is 14 residues long. Trimming stripped 5 bases from V and 0 bases from J, with 11 bases between. CDR1 is SGHKS, CDR2 YYEKEE, per germline (reference sequence).

V usage is TRBV5-1 and J usage is TRBJ2-3; 7 bases fit TRBD2. V lost 5 bases to trimming and J lost 3 bases; unmatched junction nucleotides: 6. The germline V gene has CDR1 SGHRS and CDR2 YFSETQ. The length of the CDR3 is 14 residues. In nucleotides, the CDR3 is TGCGCCAGCAGGGGAAGTAGCGGGACAGATACGCAGTATTTT. Amino acids: CASRGSSGTDTQYF.

V and J are TRBV2 and TRBJ2-7; TRBD1 agrees at 7 bases. Germline V lookup: CDR1 SNHLY, CDR2 FYNNEI. V lost 7 bases, J lost 2 bases, and 14 bases stayed unmatched. This CDR3 comprises 16 residues. CDR3 in DNA: TGTGCCAGCACTCCGGGGCCGACAGGGCGAACCTACGAGCAGTACTTC. It translates to CASTPGPTGRTYEQYF.

V gene TRBV6-5 combines with J gene TRBJ2-2; D gene uncertain. This CDR3 has 12 amino acids. V was trimmed by 8 bases and J by 3 bases, leaving 7 bases between them. Germline values: CDR1 MNHEY, CDR2 SVGAGI. CDR3 residues: CASHGYTGELFF. The CDR3 DNA is TGTGCCAGCCACGGATACACCGGGGAGCTGTTTTTT.

Worth noting for this clone: Other DNA sequences from this sample encode an identical CDR3 as well. This CDR3 is CASSFSSGSTDTQYF. DNA of the CDR3: TGTGCCAGCAGCTTTTCCAGCGGCAGCACAGATACGCAGTATTTT. The chain has TRBV7-9 and TRBJ2-3; the D gene is possibly TRBD2 (5 bases). Germline lookup yields CDR1 SEHNR and CDR2 FQNEAQ (reference sequence). CDR3 size: 15 residues. Trimming cost V 3 bases and J 0 bases, with 10 bases left between them. The variable domain in full, with the rest retrieved from reference TRBV7-9 and TRBJ2-3, is DTGVSQNPRHKITKRGQNVTFRCDPISEHNRLYWYRQTLGQGPEFLTYFQNEAQLEKSRLLSDRFSAERPKGSFSTLEIQRTEQGDSAMYLCASSFSSGSTDTQYFGPGTRLTVL.

The chain recombines TRBV7-2 with TRBJ2-5, with D possibly called TRBD1 or TRBD2 (5 bases each). The CDR3 has 15 residues. V was cut by 5 bases and J by 5 bases, with 18 bases left in between. From germline, CDR1 is SGHTA and CDR2 FQGNSA. CDR3 nucleotides: TGTGCCAGCAGCCCCCAACTAGGGGTGGAGGAGACCCAGTACTTC. Its protein is CASSPQLGVEETQYF.

The J gene is TRBJ2-1, the V gene TRBV19; tentatively, D is TRBD1 (6 bases). The CDR3 sequence is 16 residues long. Germline loops: CDR1 LNHDA, CDR2 SQIVND (reference sequence). Trimming shortened V by 3 bases and J by 0 bases, and 12 bases separated the two germline ends. The CDR3 DNA follows: TGTGCCAGTAGTATCGGGACAAGAAGCTCCTACAATGAGCAGTTCTTC. This encodes CASSIGTRSSYNEQFF.

The chain carries TRBV27 and TRBJ2-7; 9 bases fit TRBD1. Germline V gene sequence: CDR1 MNHEY, CDR2 SMNVEV (reference sequence). Trimming cost V 6 bases and J 0 bases; bases outside gene matches: 6. CDR3 size: 15 residues. The DNA of the CDR3 is TGTGCCAGCAGAAGGGACAGGGCGAGCTCCTACGAGCAGTACTTC. Amino acid sequence: CASRRDRASSYEQYF.

This chain joins TRBV5-5 and TRBJ2-7, with 11 bases identical to TRBD2. Looked up from germline, CDR1 is SGHKS and CDR2 is YYEKEE (reference sequence). V lost 3 bases, J lost 0 bases, and 17 bases stayed unmatched. The CDR3 consists of 20 residues. The CDR3 DNA is TGTGCCAGCAGCTCGTCGAATATAGCGGGGGGGAAACTAAGCTCCTACGAGCAGTACTTC. It specifies CASSSSNIAGGKLSSYEQYF.

The rearrangement links TRBV19 to TRBJ1-2, with D uncertain. CDR1 is LNHDA, CDR2 SQIVND, per germline (reference sequence). The CDR3 totals 11 residues. The V end was cut by 9 bases, the J end by 8 bases, with 13 bases between. CDR3 nucleotide sequence: TGTGCCAGCGAGGGCCGGGGAGGCTACACCTTC. Its translation: CASEGRGGYTF.

A single count supports this clone. The V gene is TRBV4-2, the J gene TRBJ2-7; 7 nucleotides agree with TRBD2. The CDR3 sequence is 15 residues long. Germline V gives CDR1 LGHNA, CDR2 YNFKEQ. The trim removed 7 bases at V and 3 bases at J, leaving 12 bases unmatched. The CDR3 coding sequence is TGTGCCAGCACTCCATCCGGGACTACCCACTACGAGCAGTACTTC. It encodes CASTPSGTTHYEQYF.

The chain has TRBV5-6 and TRBJ1-5, with 8 bases identical to TRBD1. Germline V gene data show CDR1 as SGHDT and CDR2 as YYEEEE. The trim removed 0 bases at V and 7 bases at J, leaving 3 bases unmatched. There are 14 residues in the CDR3. This chain's CDR3 is CASSLGAGGQPQHF. The CDR3, as DNA: TGTGCCAGCAGCTTGGGTGCAGGGGGCCAGCCCCAGCATTTT. Combining the CDR3 with reference TRBV5-6 and TRBJ1-5 gives the whole variable domain DAGVTQSPTHLIKTRGQQVTLRCSPKSGHDTVSWYQQALGQGPQFIFQYYEEEERQRGNFPDRFSGHQFPNYSSELNVNALLLGDSALYLCASSLGAGGQPQHFGDGTRLSIL.

This sequence joins TRBV5-4 and TRBJ1-1, with D possibly being TRBD1 (6 bases). V was pared by 3 bases and J by 6 bases, with 12 bases between. Germline CDR1 and CDR2: SGHNT and YYREEE (reference sequence). The CDR3 loop spans 13 amino acids. CDR3 coding DNA: TGTGCCAGCAGCTCCTGGGGGGGCGCTGAAGCTTTCTTT. Translating gives CASSSWGGAEAFF.

The CDR3 is CASSDDLLLSTDTQYF. CDR3 nucleotides: TGTGCCAGCAGCGATGACCTACTCCTAAGCACAGATACGCAGTATTTT. The chain uses TRBV9 and TRBJ2-3; D call uncertain. V dropped 3 bases and J dropped 0 bases, with 14 bases sitting between them. CDR1 and CDR2 (germline): SGDLS, YYNGEE. There are 16 residues in the CDR3.

J is TRBJ1-1 and V is TRBV5-4; D remains unclear. This CDR3 is 15 amino acids long. V shed 0 bases and J shed 9 bases, with 18 bases lying between them. Germline values: CDR1 SGHNT, CDR2 YYREEE (reference sequence). This CDR3 reads CASSLGGMRQKKAFF. The CDR3 DNA reads TGTGCCAGCAGCTTGGGGGGAATGAGACAAAAAAAAGCTTTCTTT.

Turning to this clone: This same CDR3 is encoded by further DNA sequences in the sample. This chain uses TRBV19 with TRBJ2-1; 10 nucleotides line up with TRBD2. The junction had 11 bases not matched to a gene; V was cut back by 5 bases and J by 7 bases. The CDR3 loop spans 16 amino acids. Germline-derived CDR1 and CDR2 are LNHDA and SQIVND (reference sequence). The CDR3 DNA reads as TGTGCCAGTAGTGCCCTAAGCGGGAGGGCCGAGAATGAGCAGTTCTTC. This codes for CASSALSGRAENEQFF.

In its sample, this clone was seen a few times. This chain joins TRBV19 and TRBJ2-7; D not certain. Trimming shortened V by 1 base and J by 2 bases, and 9 bases separated the two germline ends. Germline CDR1 is LNHDA and CDR2 is SQIVND (reference sequence). The CDR3 is 14 residues long. The DNA for the CDR3 is TGTGCCAGTAGTATAGCGGGCAGAGCCTACGAGCAGTACTTC. This sequence encodes CASSIAGRAYEQYF.